Below, 32 T cell receptor beta chains from the same sample are listed, as sequenced in a study of blood T cell repertoires in COVID-19. Assay: immunoSEQ multiplex PCR; the TCRdb copy retains only in-frame clones and omits some. The repertoire has more than 20,000 clones, approximately 92% of them found once; the top ten carry roughly a fifth. Material: peripheral blood. Source of these receptors: a human donor in a cohort sampled during active COVID-19.

This chain uses TRBV14 with TRBJ1-1; D might be TRBD1 (5 bases). The CDR3 extends over 15 amino acids. The V end lost 5 bases, the J end lost 1 base, and 14 bases lay between the germline ends. Germline V gene lookup returns CDR1 SGHDN and CDR2 FVKESK. This CDR3 is CASSSIGTANTEAFF. The CDR3 nucleotides read TGTGCCAGCAGCTCTATCGGGACTGCGAACACTGAAGCTTTCTTT.

V usage is TRBV7-2 and J usage is TRBJ2-1, with D possibly TRBD1 on 5 matching bases. CDR3 size: 15 residues. Germline V lookup: CDR1 SGHTA, CDR2 FQGNSA. V dropped 4 bases and J dropped 7 bases, with 17 bases sitting between them. CDR3 coding DNA: TGTGCCAGCAGCTCCAAAAACCCCCCAGGGAATGAGCAGTTCTTC. Translation: CASSSKNPPGNEQFF.

The chain employs TRBV12-3 or TRBV12-4 and TRBJ2-7; D is perhaps TRBD2 (5 bases). This CDR3 is built from 12 residues. V lost 6 bases, J lost 4 bases, and 10 bases lay in between. CDR3: CASSTRGYEQYF. Here the CDR3 DNA reads TGTGCCAGCAGCACCCGGGGATACGAGCAGTACTTC.

This sequence joins TRBV30 and TRBJ1-5, with D hard to call. This CDR3 contains 14 residues. Germline values: CDR1 GTSNPN, CDR2 SVGIG (reference sequence). V lost 0 bases and J 1 base, leaving 7 bases between the germline ends. The CDR3 DNA is TGTGCCTGGAGTGTAACGAGCAGCAATCAGCCCCAGCATTTT. Translated, it gives CAWSVTSSNQPQHF.

The V and J genes are TRBV28 and TRBJ2-7; 7 bases match TRBD1. This CDR3 has 14 residues. Per germline, CDR1 MDHEN and CDR2 SYDVKM. V shed 5 bases and J 2 bases; nucleotides not matched to a gene: 6. The CDR3 nucleotides are TGTGCCAGCAGTCCCGGGGACAGACCCTACGAGCAGTACTTC. This sequence encodes CASSPGDRPYEQYF. Supplemented by reference TRBV28 and TRBJ2-7, the full variable domain reads DVKVTQSSRYLVKRTGEKVFLECVQDMDHENMFWYRQDPGLGLRLIYFSYDVKMKEKGDIPEGYSVSREKKERFSLILESASTNQTSMYLCASSPGDRPYEQYFGPGTRLTVT.

The CDR3 region is CASMAGGVYNEQFF. In nucleotides, the CDR3 is TGTGCCAGCATGGCGGGAGGGGTGTACAATGAGCAGTTCTTC. The chain combines TRBV28 with TRBJ2-1, with 9 bases aligning to TRBD2. CDR3 length equals 14 residues. J lost 4 bases, V lost 7 bases, and 5 bases had no gene match. CDR1 is MDHEN and CDR2 is SYDVKM in the germline V gene.

V is TRBV7-2 and J is TRBJ2-7; a possible D gene is TRBD1 (5 bases). This CDR3 region has 14 residues. Trimming removed 0 bases at V and 5 bases at J, with 11 bases between. Germline CDR1 and CDR2: SGHTA and FQGNSA. CDR3 protein: CASSLAQGIHEQYF. In DNA, the CDR3 is TGTGCCAGCAGCTTAGCCCAGGGTATCCACGAGCAGTACTTC.

The chain carries TRBV30 and TRBJ1-2; 8 bases fit TRBD1. Looked up from germline, CDR1 is GTSNPN and CDR2 is SVGIG (reference sequence). The V gene end was trimmed by 4 bases and the J gene end by 6 bases; junction bases not matched to a gene: 4. The CDR3 extends over 12 amino acids. DNA for the CDR3: TGTGCCTGGACACAGGGGGTGGATGGCTACACCTTC. It yields the protein CAWTQGVDGYTF. Combining the CDR3 with reference TRBV30 and TRBJ1-2 gives the whole variable domain SQTIHQWPATLVQPVGSPLSLECTVEGTSNPNLYWYRQAAGRGLQLLFYSVGIGQISSEVPQNLSASRPQDRQFILSSKKLLLSDSGFYLCAWTQGVDGYTFGSGTRLTVV.

The rearrangement joins TRBV23-1 to TRBJ2-1; the D gene is possibly TRBD1 (5 bases). TRBV23-1 is noted as an ORF with a role that remains uncertain. V was pared by 3 bases and J by 3 bases, with 15 bases between. The CDR3 has 16 amino acids. CDR3 amino acids: CASSHPDRFIYNEQFF. The CDR3 bases are TGCGCCAGCAGTCATCCCGACAGATTTATCTACAATGAGCAGTTCTTC.

The V and J genes are TRBV4-1 and TRBJ1-3; 9 nucleotides agree with TRBD1. The V gene's germline CDR1 is MGHRA and CDR2 YSYEKL. V trimming: 4 bases; J trimming: 4 bases; junction bases outside the gene matches: 17. This CDR3 comprises 19 residues. CDR3 nucleotides: TGCGCCAGCAGCCGAGAGTGGACAGGGGAGGTAGTAGGGGGAAACACCATATATTTT. Residues: CASSREWTGEVVGGNTIYF.

This clone was seen a single time. The V gene is TRBV10-3, the J gene TRBJ2-1; D gene unclear. Germline V gene sequence: CDR1 ENHRY, CDR2 SYGVKD. This CDR3 comprises 15 residues. Trimming pared 0 bases from V and 0 bases from J, leaving 6 bases between. In DNA, the CDR3 is TGTGCCATCAGTGAGTCTTCGAGCTCCTACAATGAGCAGTTCTTC. This gives the protein CAISESSSSYNEQFF.

The chain joins TRBV19 to TRBJ1-2; maybe TRBD1 (5 bases). This CDR3 is built from 16 residues. V lost 6 bases and J 4 bases, leaving 21 bases between the germline ends. CDR1 LNHDA and CDR2 SQIVND come from the germline V gene (reference sequence). The DNA of the CDR3 is TGTGCCAGTAGCGATGTTGCGGGGCCTGGCGGCTATGGCTACACCTTC. Translated, it gives CASSDVAGPGGYGYTF.

This clone was seen only a few times. The chain uses TRBV11-1 and TRBJ1-2; no firm D call. Trimming left V 5 bases short and J 1 base short, with 17 bases between. CDR3 length equals 16 residues. Germline V CDR1 and CDR2: SGHAT, FQDESV (reference sequence). The CDR3 DNA is TGTGCCAGCAGCGACAACAGCGGCCCTGGTAACTATGGCTACACCTTC. This gives the protein CASSDNSGPGNYGYTF.

The chain combines TRBV4-2 with TRBJ2-2, with 8 bases matching TRBD2. This CDR3 comprises 15 residues. The V gene's germline CDR1 is LGHNA and CDR2 YNFKEQ. V trimming: 4 bases; J trimming: 3 bases; junction bases outside the gene matches: 4. CDR3 nucleotides: TGTGCCAGCAGCCTTAGCGGGGCGGACACCGGGGAGCTGTTTTTT. Translating gives CASSLSGADTGELFF.

V usage is TRBV18 and J usage is TRBJ2-3, with TRBD2 matching over 7 bases. The CDR3 loop spans 15 amino acids. The ends lost 5 bases at V and 1 base at J; junction bases unmatched: 6. Germline CDR1 is KGHSH and CDR2 is LQKENI. The CDR3 region has the DNA TGTGCCAGCTCAGGGAGGGCGAAGGGCACAGATACGCAGTATTTT. Translating gives CASSGRAKGTDTQYF. The entire variable domain, with the rest obtained from reference TRBV18 and TRBJ2-3, is as follows: NAGVMQNPRHLVRRRGQEARLRCSPMKGHSHVYWYRQLPEEGLKFMVYLQKENIIDESGMPKERFSAEFPKEGPSILRIQQVVRGDSAAYFCASSGRAKGTDTQYFGPGTRLTVL.

This chain connects TRBV29-1 to TRBJ2-5; TRBD2 aligns across 8 bases. The CDR3 spans 13 residues. Losses at the gene ends were 8 bases for V and 2 bases for J; bases not matched to a gene: 7. Germline V gene sequence: CDR1 SQVTM, CDR2 ANQGSEA. CDR3 amino acids: CSSVASGQETQYF. The CDR3 DNA sequence: TGCAGCTCTGTGGCTAGCGGGCAAGAGACCCAGTACTTC. The variable domain in full, with the rest retrieved from reference TRBV29-1 and TRBJ2-5, is SAVISQKPSRDICQRGTSLTIQCQVDSQVTMMFWYRQQPGQSLTLIATANQGSEATYESGFVIDKFPISRPNLTFSTLTVSNMSPEDSSIYLCSSVASGQETQYFGPGTRLLVL.

This chain uses TRBV25-1 with TRBJ1-4, with a tentative D call TRBD1 (6 bases). Looked up from germline, CDR1 is MGHDK and CDR2 is SYGVNS. The CDR3 covers 14 residues. The germline V and J ends were trimmed by 2 bases and 3 bases, with 7 bases remaining between them. The CDR3 bases are TGTGCCAGCAGTGAAACAGGGCCTAATGAAAAACTGTTTTTT. This gives the protein CASSETGPNEKLFF. Looking up the rest from reference TRBV25-1 and TRBJ1-4 gives the full variable domain: EADIYQTPRYLVIGTGKKITLECSQTMGHDKMYWYQQDPGMELHLIHYSYGVNSTEKGDLSSESTVSRIRTEHFPLTLESARPSHTSQYLCASSETGPNEKLFFGSGTQLSVL.

V usage is TRBV11-2 and J usage is TRBJ1-2, with 8 bases lining up with TRBD1. The CDR3 has 13 residues. V dropped 5 bases and J dropped 9; count of bases not matched to a gene: 8. The germline CDR1 and CDR2 sequences are SGHAT and FQNNGV. CDR3 nucleotides: TGTGCCAGCAGCACGACAGGACAGGGTCGCTACACCTTC. Residues: CASSTTGQGRYTF.

The genes are TRBV29-1 and TRBJ1-1, with 7 bases matching TRBD1. CDR3 length: 15 residues. V was pared by 3 bases and J by 1 base, with 8 bases of the junction left unmatched. Germline V CDR1 and CDR2: SQVTM, ANQGSEA. The CDR3 DNA is TGCAGCGTTGATGGGACAGCCCAGCGGAACACTGAAGCTTTCTTT. Translation: CSVDGTAQRNTEAFF. Complete variable domain (other parts from reference TRBV29-1 and TRBJ1-1): SAVISQKPSRDICQRGTSLTIQCQVDSQVTMMFWYRQQPGQSLTLIATANQGSEATYESGFVIDKFPISRPNLTFSTLTVSNMSPEDSSIYLCSVDGTAQRNTEAFFGQGTRLTVV.

The chain recombines TRBV18 with TRBJ1-3; the D gene is possibly TRBD1 (5 bases). V was clipped by 2 bases and J by 2 bases, with 10 bases between them. This CDR3 has 15 amino acids. Germline values: CDR1 KGHSH, CDR2 LQKENI. This CDR3 is CASSPESGPGNTIYF. CDR3 nucleotide sequence: TGTGCCAGCTCACCAGAGTCAGGGCCTGGAAACACCATATATTTT.

The chain couples TRBV7-9 to TRBJ2-1, with TRBD2 identical over 15 bases. The V gene's germline CDR1 is SEHNR and CDR2 FQNEAQ (reference sequence). The V gene end was trimmed by 5 bases and the J gene end by 4 bases; junction bases not matched to a gene: 6. The CDR3 runs to 17 residues. CDR3 DNA sequence: TGTGCCAGCAGCCGGGGACTAGCGGGAGGCTTTTACAATGAGCAGTTCTTC. Its protein product is CASSRGLAGGFYNEQFF.

V usage is TRBV18 and J usage is TRBJ2-2; the D gene is possibly TRBD2 (6 bases). Trimming took off 6 bases at V and 0 bases at J, with 11 bases between the two ends. This CDR3 comprises 15 residues. Germline CDR1 is KGHSH and CDR2 is LQKENI. CDR3 loop: CASSPTRSNTGELFF. As DNA, the CDR3 is TGTGCCAGCTCCCCGACTAGATCGAACACCGGGGAGCTGTTTTTT.

V is TRBV5-1 and J is TRBJ2-7, with TRBD1 identical over 7 bases. J gave up 1 base and V 2 bases, and 6 bases lay outside the gene matches. CDR3 length equals 15 residues. Germline V gives CDR1 SGHRS, CDR2 YFSETQ. CDR3 coding DNA: TGCGCCAGCAGCTTATTGGGACAGCGGTCCTACGAGCAGTACTTC. As protein: CASSLLGQRSYEQYF.

This clone occurred once. V gene TRBV18 combines with J gene TRBJ1-3; D is undetermined. Trimming took 3 bases from V and 5 from J, leaving 11 bases between them. The germline gives CDR1 KGHSH, CDR2 LQKENI. The CDR3 spans 14 residues. The DNA for the CDR3 is TGTGCCAGCTCACCTCTCACAGACAGAAACACCATATATTTT. Protein sequence: CASSPLTDRNTIYF.

This chain uses TRBV29-1 with TRBJ1-1; 10 bases match TRBD1. The CDR3 runs 14 residues. CDR1 is SQVTM, CDR2 ANQGSEA, per germline. The J segment lost 3 bases and the V segment lost 6 bases, leaving 7 bases of the junction unmatched. CDR3 residues: CSVRQGAADTEAFF. The CDR3 DNA follows: TGCAGCGTCAGACAGGGGGCGGCGGACACTGAAGCTTTCTTT.

This clone was seen a handful of times. The chain joins TRBV2 to TRBJ2-3, with 12 bases fitting TRBD1. Trimming at V came to 4 bases and at J to 6 bases, leaving 14 bases not matched to a gene. CDR3 length equals 18 residues. Germline values: CDR1 SNHLY, CDR2 FYNNEI. CDR3 protein: CASSGSGTGQGARDTQYF. CDR3 bases: TGTGCCAGCAGTGGGAGTGGAACGGGACAGGGGGCGCGGGATACGCAGTATTTT.

The J gene is TRBJ2-2, the V gene TRBV28; weak D call: TRBD2 (5 bases). Trimming pared 8 bases from V and 4 bases from J, leaving 11 bases between. Germline values: CDR1 MDHEN, CDR2 SYDVKM. The CDR3 sequence is 13 residues long. CDR3 sequence: CASLGRGTGELFF. The DNA of the CDR3 is TGTGCCAGCTTAGGACGGGGCACCGGGGAGCTGTTTTTT.

This chain uses TRBV11-2 with TRBJ1-2; TRBD1 is a possible D gene (6 bases). Trimming stripped 5 bases from V and 4 bases from J, with 17 bases between. The CDR3 is 15 residues long. The germline CDR1 and CDR2 sequences are SGHAT and FQNNGV. The CDR3 reads CASSRGAGSSYGYTF. In nucleotides, the CDR3 is TGTGCCAGCAGCCGGGGGGCCGGATCTAGCTATGGCTACACCTTC. Full variable domain (rest looked up from reference TRBV11-2 and TRBJ1-2): EAGVAQSPRYKIIEKRQSVAFWCNPISGHATLYWYQQILGQGPKLLIQFQNNGVVDDSQLPKDRFSAERLKGVDSTLKIQPAKLEDSAVYLCASSRGAGSSYGYTFGSGTRLTVV.

The chain combines TRBV7-2 with TRBJ1-2; 9 bases match TRBD1. V was clipped by 5 bases and J by 4 bases; unmatched bases: 5. The germline V gene has CDR1 SGHTA and CDR2 FQGNSA. The CDR3 is made up of 14 amino acids. The CDR3 sequence is CASSPDRGAYGYTF. The CDR3 coding sequence is TGTGCCAGCAGCCCGGACAGGGGAGCCTATGGCTACACCTTC.

The chain recombines TRBV23-1 with TRBJ1-4; 9 nucleotides match TRBD1. TRBV23-1 is designated an ORF whose function remains uncertain. This CDR3 has 19 residues. The J segment lost 4 bases and the V segment lost 7 bases, leaving 19 bases of the junction unmatched. Here the CDR3 reads CASTSSHSGTGSFNEKLFF. The CDR3, as DNA: TGCGCCAGCACCTCCTCGCATTCCGGGACAGGGTCCTTTAATGAAAAACTGTTTTTT.

Only a few counts were recorded for this clone. The genes are TRBV6-1 and TRBJ2-7; perhaps TRBD2 as D (6 bases). V was trimmed by 2 bases and J by 3 bases, leaving 8 bases between them. The CDR3 sequence is 13 residues long. The V gene's germline CDR1 is MNHNS and CDR2 SASEGT. The CDR3 sequence: CASSELRGYEQYF. The CDR3 DNA reads TGTGCCAGCAGTGAACTGCGGGGCTACGAGCAGTACTTC.

Only one count was recorded for this clone. The rearrangement joins TRBV29-1 to TRBJ2-1; D remains unclear. CDR1 SQVTM and CDR2 ANQGSEA come from the germline V gene. The CDR3 length is 14 residues. Trimming cost V 0 bases and J 4 bases, with 10 bases left between them. CDR3 residues: CSVEDATVYNEQFF. The CDR3 nucleotides read TGCAGCGTTGAAGACGCAACAGTATACAATGAGCAGTTCTTC.